What follows describes a single TCR beta chain. What it binds is not known. Researchers ran the PCR with 60 Vbeta and 13 Jbeta primers. Profiled with immunoSEQ multiplex PCR; TCRdb holds only in-frame clones, not every one. This sample has around 150,000 clones, with 76% found just once. This sample is part of a study of cytomegalovirus exposure and HLA in healthy donors. Study results and limitations: Per a later analysis, HLA-associated TCR beta chains showed more clonal expansion than other, equally common TCR beta chains.

The sequence was obtained from a male donor in good health and CMV-seronegative. The sample was PBMCs.

The CDR3 coding sequence is TGTGCCAGCAGTTACACCCTAGTTCCGAACACTGAAGCTTTCTTT. Its translation: CASSYTLVPNTEAFF. V is TRBV6-5 and J is TRBJ1-1; D gene ambiguous. V was cut by 2 bases and J by 1 base, with 11 bases left in between. Germline CDR1 reads MNHEY; CDR2 reads SVGAGI. This CDR3 is built from 15 residues.